These 32 T cell receptor beta chains share one sample of origin, sequenced in a study of blood T cells in healthy people across ages (dated by TCRdb to the mid-2010s). Receptor libraries were prepared by 5' RACE. Instrument on record: Illumina HiSeq 2500. A second about 6 to 11 cycle PCR used a sample-barcoded 5' primer and a J-beta primer mix. TCRdb cleaned the public reads at Q25 with fastp, built clones with MiXCR and kept in-frame beta chains. Each entry is one CDR3 protein sequence, shown with its most common DNA and genes. The sample contains some 860,000 distinct CDR3 sequences, roughly three fifths of them found a single time. Together, the top ten hold about a quarter of the sample. The material sequenced was blood. The receptors here all came from a man aged 40-49 years in good health.

This clonotype was seen once. This chain joins TRBV3-1 and TRBJ2-1, with D maybe TRBD1 (7 bases). Looked up from germline, CDR1 is LGHDT and CDR2 is YNNKEL (reference sequence). Trimming removed 8 bases at V and 8 bases at J, with 16 bases between. This CDR3 is 13 amino acids long. CDR3: CASQDRPGDEQFF. The CDR3 DNA is TGTGCCAGCCAGGACAGGCCGGGGGATGAGCAGTTCTTC.

This clonotype was detected only once. The chain has TRBV5-5 and TRBJ1-1; TRBD1 aligns across 8 bases. The CDR3 spans 14 residues. Germline V gives CDR1 SGHKS, CDR2 YYEKEE (reference sequence). The V and J ends lost 5 bases and 4 bases, in that order; junction bases with no gene match: 7. CDR3 residues: CASRVTGARTEAFF. CDR3 DNA: TGTGCCAGCAGAGTGACAGGGGCGCGCACTGAAGCTTTCTTT.

This chain joins TRBV28 and TRBJ1-1; D may be TRBD1 (5 bases). CDR1 is MDHEN and CDR2 is SYDVKM in the germline V gene. Deletions cut 5 bases from V and 3 bases from J, with 10 bases between. The CDR3 sequence is 13 residues long. The CDR3 DNA is TGTGCCAGCAGTGGGGCAGGGTACACTGAAGCTTTCTTT. Its protein is CASSGAGYTEAFF.

This clonotype was counted a few times. V gene TRBV7-9 combines with J gene TRBJ1-5; D remains ambiguous. V lost 4 bases to trimming and J lost 0 bases, with 19 bases between them. The CDR3 covers 18 residues. Per germline, CDR1 SEHNR and CDR2 FQNEAQ (reference sequence). The CDR3 reads CASSSPSGGANSNQPQHF. The CDR3, as DNA: TGTGCCAGCAGCTCACCCTCCGGAGGTGCCAATAGCAATCAGCCCCAGCATTTT.

This rearrangement joins TRBV5-1 to TRBJ2-1; no clear D gene. Germline lookup yields CDR1 SGHRS and CDR2 YFSETQ. CDR3 size: 13 residues. The V end was cut by 4 bases, the J end by 5 bases, with 10 bases between. CDR3: CASSRDQNNEQFF. The CDR3 DNA is TGCGCCAGCAGCAGAGACCAGAACAATGAGCAGTTCTTC.

The V and J genes are TRBV6-2 or TRBV6-3 and TRBJ2-2, with a possible D match to TRBD1 (6 bases). Germline V gene sequence: CDR1 MNHEY, CDR2 SVGEGT. With 2 bases removed from V and 6 bases from J, the gap between germline ends came to 13 bases. The CDR3 sequence is 15 residues long. The CDR3 DNA reads TGTGCCAGCAGTTACGGTGACAAGGGGGCCGGGGAGCTGTTTTTT. This sequence encodes CASSYGDKGAGELFF.

The V and J genes are TRBV20-1 and TRBJ2-5; 7 bases are a match to TRBD2. CDR1 is DFQATT, CDR2 SNEGSKA, per germline (reference sequence). This CDR3 has 14 residues. Germline trimming cut 1 base from V and 1 base from J; bases unmatched to any gene: 3. Here the CDR3 DNA reads TGCAGTGCTAGAGGAGCGGGGCTCCAAGAGACCCAGTACTTC. This codes for CSARGAGLQETQYF.

The rearrangement uses TRBV28 and TRBJ2-5; possible D gene TRBD2, 5 bases. This CDR3 comprises 12 residues. With 2 bases removed from V and 8 bases from J, the gap between germline ends came to 9 bases. The germline V gene encodes CDR1 MDHEN and CDR2 SYDVKM. The CDR3 region has the DNA TGTGCCAGCAGTTTACTCGCGGGCACCCAGTACTTC. Amino acid sequence: CASSLLAGTQYF.

V usage is TRBV5-1 and J usage is TRBJ1-6, with a possible D match to TRBD1 (6 bases). The V and J ends lost 5 bases and 7 bases respectively, with 10 bases between them. The CDR3 contains 13 residues. Per germline, CDR1 SGHRS and CDR2 YFSETQ. This CDR3 reads CASSWTENSPLHF. The CDR3 DNA is TGCGCCAGCAGTTGGACAGAAAATTCACCCCTCCACTTT.

The chain employs TRBV20-1 and TRBJ2-1; 12 bases map to TRBD2. Germline CDR1 is DFQATT and CDR2 is SNEGSKA (reference sequence). The CDR3 consists of 15 residues. The ends lost 4 bases at V and 8 bases at J; junction bases unmatched: 9. The CDR3 loop is CSAIRGLAGLDEQFF. Here the CDR3 DNA reads TGCAGTGCTATTCGGGGACTAGCGGGTCTCGATGAGCAGTTCTTC.

This clonotype was observed a single time. The chain combines TRBV6-5 with TRBJ1-1; D might be TRBD1 (6 bases). CDR3 length: 14 residues. Germline CDR1 is MNHEY and CDR2 is SVGAGI. V dropped 2 bases and J dropped 4 bases, with 11 bases sitting between them. The CDR3, as DNA: TGTGCCAGCAGTTACGGAGTACAGGGCACTGAAGCTTTCTTT. Protein: CASSYGVQGTEAFF.

V is TRBV7-2 and J is TRBJ2-7; D gene uncertain. V lost 5 bases and J lost 2, with 10 bases in between. This CDR3 is built from 13 residues. Germline V gene data show CDR1 as SGHTA and CDR2 as FQGNSA. The CDR3 sequence: CASSRTEAYEQYF. CDR3 nucleotide sequence: TGTGCCAGCAGCCGGACCGAGGCCTACGAGCAGTACTTC. Together with reference TRBV7-2 and TRBJ2-7, the CDR3 gives the full variable domain: GAGVSQSPSNKVTEKGKDVELRCDPISGHTALYWYRQSLGQGLEFLIYFQGNSAPDKSGLPSDRFSAERTGGSVSTLTIQRTQQEDSAVYLCASSRTEAYEQYFGPGTRLTVT.

This clonotype was counted only a few times. The V and J genes are TRBV13 and TRBJ2-3, with TRBD2 identical over 9 bases. This CDR3 has 15 residues. The germline V gene encodes CDR1 PRHDT and CDR2 FYEKMQ (reference sequence). Germline trimming cut 6 bases from V and 5 bases from J; bases unmatched to any gene: 9. CDR3 sequence reads: CASSYTAGGVDTQYF. As DNA, the CDR3 is TGTGCCAGCAGTTATACAGCGGGAGGAGTAGATACGCAGTATTTT.

This chain joins TRBV7-2 and TRBJ1-1; 7 bases fit TRBD1. This CDR3 is built from 14 residues. J gave up 6 bases and V 0 bases, and 4 bases lay outside the gene matches. Germline lookup yields CDR1 SGHTA and CDR2 FQGNSA. The CDR3 reads CASSLAQGVSEAFF. The CDR3 DNA sequence: TGTGCCAGCAGCTTAGCCCAGGGGGTCTCTGAAGCTTTCTTT.

This chain connects TRBV7-3 to TRBJ2-1, with a possible D match to TRBD2 (6 bases). Between the trimmed V and J ends, which lost 5 bases and 1 base, there was a span of 12 bases. The CDR3 has 15 amino acids. CDR1 is SGHTA and CDR2 is FQGTGA in the germline V gene. The CDR3 nucleotides read TGTGCCAGCAGCCCTGGAGGGATTTCCTACAATGAGCAGTTCTTC. Amino acid sequence: CASSPGGISYNEQFF.

The chain is built from TRBV6-4 and TRBJ2-1; possibly TRBD1 for D (5 bases). The DNA end lines up better with TRBJ2-7; the J call may be wrong. The V gene's germline CDR1 is MRHNA and CDR2 SNTAGT. This CDR3 comprises 13 residues. DNA of the CDR3: TGTGCCAGCAGTGAGGACACCTACAATGAGCAGTACTTC. It translates to CASSEDTYNEQYF.

The chain has TRBV7-6 and TRBJ2-3, with D tentatively TRBD1 (6 bases). This CDR3 has 14 residues. V shed 5 bases and J shed 6 bases, with 15 bases lying between them. The germline CDR1 and CDR2 sequences are SGHVS and FNYEAQ. The CDR3 spells CASSLGQKADTQYF. CDR3 in DNA: TGTGCCAGCAGCCTCGGACAGAAAGCGGATACGCAGTATTTT.

There are a few counts of this clonotype. Being one base from a much bigger clone, this may be a read error. The V call is TRBV27, the J call TRBJ2-5, with D possibly matching TRBD1 (6 bases). V was trimmed by 3 bases and J by 2 bases, leaving 19 bases between them. The CDR3 covers 17 residues. Germline V CDR1 and CDR2: MNHEY, SMNVEV (reference sequence). The CDR3 here is CASSLRLASDRQETQYF. CDR3 DNA: TGTGCCAGCAGTTTGAGATTAGCATCGGACAGACAAGAGACCCAGTACTTC.

The chain joins TRBV7-3 to TRBJ2-5, with a tentative D call TRBD2 (5 bases). The CDR3 length is 16 residues. The V and J ends lost 3 bases and 5 bases respectively, with 19 bases between them. The germline V gene encodes CDR1 SGHTA and CDR2 FQGTGA. CDR3 bases: TGTGCCAGCAGCTTCGGCCTTCGGGGTAATGGGGAGACCCAGTACTTC. Translating gives CASSFGLRGNGETQYF.

The chain carries TRBV7-8 and TRBJ2-7; possibly TRBD1 or TRBD2 for D (5 bases each). The V and J ends lost 1 base and 4 bases respectively, with 14 bases between them. CDR3 size: 15 residues. Per the germline V gene, CDR1 is SGHVS and CDR2 is FQNEAQ. The CDR3 region has the DNA TGTGCCAGCAGCTTAGGTGTGGGGGTTAGATACGAGCAGTACTTC. It translates to CASSLGVGVRYEQYF.

The J gene is TRBJ2-7, the V gene TRBV7-3; 9 nucleotides agree with TRBD2. The length of the CDR3 is 15 residues. Trimming took 5 bases from V and 7 from J; bases not matched to a gene: 12. Germline V gene lookup returns CDR1 SGHTA and CDR2 FQGTGA. The CDR3 sequence is CASSRGGAGDNEQYF. The CDR3, as DNA: TGTGCCAGCAGCCGCGGGGGGGCCGGAGACAATGAGCAGTACTTC. Filled out from reference TRBV7-3 and TRBJ2-7, the complete variable domain reads GAGVSQTPSNKVTEKGKYVELRCDPISGHTALYWYRQSLGQGPEFLIYFQGTGAADDSGLPNDRFFAVRPEGSVSTLKIQRTERGDSAVYLCASSRGGAGDNEQYFGPGTRLTVT.

J is TRBJ2-7 and V is TRBV6-2 or TRBV6-3; D gene unclear. CDR1 and CDR2 (germline): MNHEY, SVGEGT. Between the trimmed V and J ends, which lost 0 bases and 0 bases, there was a span of 6 bases. The CDR3 sequence is 14 residues long. The CDR3 loop is CASSYSTASYEQYF. CDR3 nucleotide sequence: TGTGCCAGCAGTTACTCAACAGCCTCCTACGAGCAGTACTTC.

The genes are TRBV3-1 and TRBJ2-2; no definite D call. This CDR3 region has 14 residues. Trimming cost V 2 bases and J 6 bases, with 10 bases left between them. CDR1 and CDR2 from the germline V gene are LGHDT and YNNKEL (reference sequence). CDR3 region: CASSQNSSPGELFF. In nucleotides, the CDR3 is TGTGCCAGCAGCCAAAACAGCAGTCCCGGGGAGCTGTTTTTT.

V and J are TRBV7-2 and TRBJ2-7; D perhaps matches TRBD1 (5 bases). The germline CDR1 and CDR2 sequences are SGHTA and FQGNSA. V was cut by 4 bases and J by 6 bases, with 19 bases left in between. CDR3 length: 15 residues. CDR3 region: CASSSLLGGRGEQYF. The CDR3 bases are TGTGCCAGCAGCTCCCTCCTGGGTGGAAGGGGCGAGCAGTACTTC.

This clonotype occurred a few times. The V call is TRBV9, the J call TRBJ2-1; D perhaps matches TRBD1 (5 bases). Germline V gene lookup returns CDR1 SGDLS and CDR2 YYNGEE. Trimming cost V 0 bases and J 8 bases, with 12 bases left between them. The CDR3 runs 14 residues. The DNA of the CDR3 is TGTGCCAGCAGCGTAGGGGCAGGGCTGGATGAGCAGTTCTTC. It specifies CASSVGAGLDEQFF.

The CDR3 region is CASSPPWVYPNTYEQYF. CDR3 DNA sequence: TGTGCCAGCAGTCCCCCCTGGGTCTATCCTAATACCTACGAGCAGTACTTC. The rearrangement uses TRBV7-9 and TRBJ2-7; D call uncertain. The germline gives CDR1 SEHNR, CDR2 FQNEAQ (reference sequence). This CDR3 is built from 17 residues. The V gene lost 6 bases and the J gene lost 2 bases, with 23 bases spanning the gap.

The genes are TRBV10-3 and TRBJ2-5; no reliable D call. The CDR3 spans 17 residues. Germline loops: CDR1 ENHRY, CDR2 SYGVKD. Between the trimmed V and J ends, which lost 3 bases and 1 base, there was a span of 18 bases. CDR3 sequence reads: CAISDANSGNRQETQYF. The CDR3 DNA is TGTGCCATCAGTGACGCGAACAGTGGGAACCGCCAAGAGACCCAGTACTTC.

In this sample, this clonotype turned up many times. The rearrangement joins TRBV20-1 to TRBJ2-5, with 11 positions matching TRBD2. This CDR3 is 13 amino acids long. V dropped 3 bases and J dropped 4; count of bases not matched to a gene: 1. CDR1 DFQATT and CDR2 SNEGSKA come from the germline V gene (reference sequence). The CDR3 loop is CSARTSGTETQYF. The CDR3 DNA reads as TGCAGTGCTAGGACTAGCGGGACAGAGACCCAGTACTTC.

The rearrangement links TRBV12-3 or TRBV12-4 to TRBJ1-2; no firm D call. Trimming cost V 5 bases and J 6 bases, with 16 bases left between them. The CDR3 loop spans 14 amino acids. For the CDR3, the DNA is TGTGCCAGCAGTATCCCATTTATCTTGGATGGCTACACCTTC. Translated: CASSIPFILDGYTF.

The chain joins TRBV4-2 to TRBJ2-3, with 7 bases matching TRBD2. The V segment lost 0 bases and the J segment 3 bases; nucleotides outside the gene matches: 6. Per the germline V gene, CDR1 is LGHNA and CDR2 is YNFKEQ. The CDR3 runs 16 residues. For the CDR3, the DNA is TGTGCCAGCAGCCAAGATCCCAGCGGGGTAACAGATACGCAGTATTTT. Protein sequence: CASSQDPSGVTDTQYF.

The chain uses TRBV4-1 and TRBJ2-1; 7 positions match TRBD2. The better agreement between TRBJ2-7 and the DNA end casts doubt on the J call. The CDR3 covers 16 residues. The germline V gene encodes CDR1 MGHRA and CDR2 YSYEKL. CDR3 amino acids: CASKPTEAGNENEQYF. Written as DNA, the CDR3 is TGCGCCAGCAAGCCAACCGAAGCGGGGAATGAGAATGAGCAGTACTTC.

This clonotype occurred a few times. The J gene is TRBJ2-7, the V gene TRBV7-9; 10 nucleotides line up with TRBD2. Germline V gives CDR1 SEHNR, CDR2 FQNEAQ (reference sequence). Trimming cost V 6 bases and J 3 bases; bases outside gene matches: 8. This CDR3 region has 15 residues. CDR3 in DNA: TGTGCCAGCAGTTCTAGCGGGAGTTTTTACTACGAGCAGTACTTC. It is translated as CASSSSGSFYYEQYF.